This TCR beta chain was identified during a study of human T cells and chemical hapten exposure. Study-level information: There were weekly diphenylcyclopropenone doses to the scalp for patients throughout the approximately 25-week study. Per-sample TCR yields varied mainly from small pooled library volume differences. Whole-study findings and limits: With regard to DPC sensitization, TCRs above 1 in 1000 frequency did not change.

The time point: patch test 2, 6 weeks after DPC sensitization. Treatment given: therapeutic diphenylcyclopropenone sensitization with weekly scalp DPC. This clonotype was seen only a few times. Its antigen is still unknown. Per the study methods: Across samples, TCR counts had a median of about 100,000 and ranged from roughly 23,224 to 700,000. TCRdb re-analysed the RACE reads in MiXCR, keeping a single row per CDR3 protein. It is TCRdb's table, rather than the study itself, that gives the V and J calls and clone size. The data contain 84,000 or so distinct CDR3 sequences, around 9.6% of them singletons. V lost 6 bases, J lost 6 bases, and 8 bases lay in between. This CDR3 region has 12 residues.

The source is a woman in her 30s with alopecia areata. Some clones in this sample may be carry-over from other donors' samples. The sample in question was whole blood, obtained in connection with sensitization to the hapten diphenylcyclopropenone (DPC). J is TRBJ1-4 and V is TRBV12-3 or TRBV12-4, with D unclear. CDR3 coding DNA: TGTGCCAGCAGCCTTGAGCATGAAAAACTGTTTTTT. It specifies CASSLEHEKLFF.